One and the same sample provided the 32 T cell receptor beta chains below, sequenced in a study of control samples from healthy donors and cancer patients. Sequenced by immunoSEQ multiplex PCR; TCRdb stores in-frame clones only, minus some. The sample includes about 140,000 clones, 88% seen only once; the top ten take approximately 1.6%. The sequencing sample was made of blood. The receptors here all came from a man younger than 30 in good health.

The V and J genes are TRBV7-2 and TRBJ2-1; TRBD2 is a possible D gene (6 bases). V shed 4 bases and J shed 7 bases, with 17 bases lying between them. The CDR3 is 15 amino acids. Germline V CDR1 and CDR2: SGHTA, FQGNSA. This CDR3 is CASSSPLPRGNEQFF. The CDR3, as DNA: TGTGCCAGCAGCTCCCCACTACCTCGGGGGAATGAGCAGTTCTTC. Using reference TRBV7-2 and TRBJ2-1 for the parts outside the CDR3, the full variable domain is GAGVSQSPSNKVTEKGKDVELRCDPISGHTALYWYRQSLGQGLEFLIYFQGNSAPDKSGLPSDRFSAERTGGSVSTLTIQRTQQEDSAVYLCASSSPLPRGNEQFFGPGTRLTVL.

This chain uses TRBV11-2 with TRBJ2-3, with D possibly being TRBD1 (6 bases). Germline loops: CDR1 SGHAT, CDR2 FQNNGV. The V end was cut by 1 base, the J end by 2 bases, with 16 bases between. The CDR3 is 17 amino acids. CDR3 in amino acids: CASSLVVPGDPTDTQYF. CDR3 DNA: TGTGCCAGCAGCTTAGTAGTTCCAGGGGACCCCACAGATACGCAGTATTTT.

The V call is TRBV2, the J call TRBJ1-2; no definite D call. The V gene lost 3 bases and the J gene lost 3 bases, with 8 bases spanning the gap. CDR1 is SNHLY and CDR2 is FYNNEI in the germline V gene. The CDR3 extends over 13 amino acids. The CDR3 loop reads CASSDGRYYGYTF. For the CDR3, the DNA is TGTGCCAGCAGTGACGGACGGTACTATGGCTACACCTTC.

The rearrangement joins TRBV7-9 to TRBJ1-1, with TRBD1 matching 9 bases. The CDR3 sequence is 14 residues long. The germline V gene encodes CDR1 SEHNR and CDR2 FQNEAQ (reference sequence). The V segment lost 2 bases and the J segment 7 bases; nucleotides outside the gene matches: 5. The CDR3 region has the DNA TGTGCCAGCAGCTTAAAACAGGGGGCGGGTGAAGCTTTCTTT. The encoded protein is CASSLKQGAGEAFF. Based on the CDR3 plus reference TRBV7-9 and TRBJ1-1, the full variable domain is DTGVSQNPRHKITKRGQNVTFRCDPISEHNRLYWYRQTLGQGPEFLTYFQNEAQLEKSRLLSDRFSAERPKGSFSTLEIQRTEQGDSAMYLCASSLKQGAGEAFFGQGTRLTVV.

This clone appeared a single time. The chain employs TRBV6-1 and TRBJ2-3, with D tentatively TRBD1 (5 bases). The germline V and J ends were trimmed by 2 bases and 2 bases, with 14 bases remaining between them. The length of the CDR3 is 16 residues. Germline values: CDR1 MNHNS, CDR2 SASEGT. In DNA form, the CDR3 reads TGTGCCAGCAGTGAACACTGGGGCAGATCCACAGATACGCAGTATTTT. It is translated as CASSEHWGRSTDTQYF.

The chain employs TRBV9 and TRBJ2-7; D may be TRBD1 (7 bases). The CDR3 loop spans 14 amino acids. The V gene lost 3 bases and the J gene lost 7 bases, with 17 bases spanning the gap. The germline V gene encodes CDR1 SGDLS and CDR2 YYNGEE. The CDR3 region has the DNA TGTGCCAGCAGCGGAGGGACAGCGGGTACGGAGCAGTACTTC. It codes for CASSGGTAGTEQYF.

The chain has TRBV15 and TRBJ2-5; no definite D call. CDR1 is LNHNV, CDR2 YYDKDF, per germline (reference sequence). Trimming cost V 0 bases and J 5 bases, with 13 bases left between them. The CDR3 totals 15 residues. The DNA of the CDR3 is TGTGCCACCAGCAGAGATGGCTCCCCCGGCGAGACCCAGTACTTC. Residues: CATSRDGSPGETQYF. Full variable domain (remainder filled in from reference TRBV15 and TRBJ2-5): DAMVIQNPRYQVTQFGKPVTLSCSQTLNHNVMYWYQQKSSQAPKLLFHYYDKDFNNEADTPDNFQSRRPNTSFCFLDIRSPGLGDTAMYLCATSRDGSPGETQYFGPGTRLLVL.

V usage is TRBV25-1 and J usage is TRBJ1-1; D perhaps matches TRBD1 (6 bases). Germline V lookup: CDR1 MGHDK, CDR2 SYGVNS. This CDR3 spans 13 amino acids. Trimming pared 6 bases from V and 6 bases from J, leaving 14 bases between. The CDR3 spells CASSRGLIAEAFF. In nucleotides, the CDR3 is TGTGCCAGCAGCCGGGGGCTGATCGCTGAAGCTTTCTTT.

V is TRBV5-4 and J is TRBJ1-3; 10 bases are a match to TRBD1. CDR1 and CDR2 (germline): SGHNT, YYREEE (reference sequence). CDR3 length: 16 amino acids. Losses at the gene ends were 4 bases for V and 0 bases for J; bases not matched to a gene: 4. The CDR3 spells CASSTGQGNSGNTIYF. The DNA of the CDR3 is TGTGCCAGCAGCACGGGACAGGGGAACTCTGGAAACACCATATATTTT.

The chain carries TRBV30 and TRBJ2-1; TRBD2 aligns across 11 bases. Germline CDR1 is GTSNPN and CDR2 is SVGIG (reference sequence). V was pared by 0 bases and J by 0 bases, with 13 bases of the junction left unmatched. This CDR3 comprises 20 residues. The CDR3 DNA follows: TGTGCCTGGAGTGTTTCTGGGGCTAGCGGGGGGACGAGCTCCTACAATGAGCAGTTCTTC. This sequence encodes CAWSVSGASGGTSSYNEQFF.

V and J are TRBV6-1 and TRBJ1-2; weak D call: TRBD1 (5 bases). CDR1 is MNHNS and CDR2 is SASEGT in the germline V gene. V dropped 1 base and J dropped 7 bases, with 22 bases sitting between them. The CDR3 loop spans 17 amino acids. The CDR3 is CASSEDVLSTVSSGYTF. The CDR3 DNA reads as TGTGCCAGCAGTGAAGATGTCCTTTCGACAGTATCTTCTGGCTACACCTTC.

This sequence joins TRBV6-2 or TRBV6-3 and TRBJ1-2; unclear D gene. The V end was cut by 2 bases, the J end by 8 bases, with 9 bases between. Germline loops: CDR1 MNHEY, CDR2 SVGEGT. The CDR3 contains 12 residues. The CDR3 DNA reads TGTGCCAGCAGTTACAGTGGGCTCGGCTACACCTTC. This gives the protein CASSYSGLGYTF.

This clone was seen a handful of times. The chain couples TRBV19 to TRBJ2-6; D might be TRBD1 (6 bases). V lost 4 bases to trimming and J lost 2 bases, with 12 bases between them. The CDR3 runs to 16 residues. Germline V CDR1 and CDR2: LNHDA, SQIVND (reference sequence). The CDR3 is CASSTGTGTGANVLTF. For the CDR3, the DNA is TGTGCCAGTAGTACGGGAACAGGGACTGGGGCCAACGTCCTGACTTTC.

The rearrangement uses TRBV11-2 and TRBJ1-1, with D unresolved. Trimming shortened V by 5 bases and J by 6 bases, and 10 bases separated the two germline ends. The CDR3 consists of 12 residues. The V gene's germline CDR1 is SGHAT and CDR2 FQNNGV. CDR3 protein: CASSPQVAEAFF. CDR3 coding DNA: TGTGCCAGCAGCCCTCAGGTCGCTGAAGCTTTCTTT.

This chain joins TRBV28 and TRBJ1-2, with TRBD1 matching over 7 bases. Trimming took 7 bases from V and 4 from J; bases not matched to a gene: 12. CDR1 and CDR2 from the germline V gene are MDHEN and SYDVKM. This CDR3 comprises 15 residues. The CDR3 DNA reads TGTGCCAGCATTGGACAGGAAGCCCACCTCTATGGCTACACCTTC. It specifies CASIGQEAHLYGYTF.

V gene TRBV28 combines with J gene TRBJ2-2; the match to TRBD2 covers 10 bases. Germline CDR1 is MDHEN and CDR2 is SYDVKM. Germline trimming cut 5 bases from V and 1 base from J; bases unmatched to any gene: 13. This CDR3 contains 19 residues. CDR3 region: CASSTTDSASGGNTGELFF. DNA for the CDR3: TGTGCCAGCAGTACAACAGACTCGGCTAGCGGGGGGAACACCGGGGAGCTGTTTTTT. Variable domain in full (rest from reference TRBV28 and TRBJ2-2): DVKVTQSSRYLVKRTGEKVFLECVQDMDHENMFWYRQDPGLGLRLIYFSYDVKMKEKGDIPEGYSVSREKKERFSLILESASTNQTSMYLCASSTTDSASGGNTGELFFGEGSRLTVL.

The chain has TRBV24-1 and TRBJ2-3; D perhaps matches TRBD1 (5 bases). V lost 3 bases and J 4 bases, leaving 16 bases between the germline ends. Germline lookup yields CDR1 KGHDR and CDR2 SFDVKD. This CDR3 has 16 residues. The CDR3 DNA is TGTGCCACCAGTGATCCCTCAGGGATGGCGGCAGATACGCAGTATTTT. Its protein is CATSDPSGMAADTQYF.

The chain links TRBV12-3 or TRBV12-4 to TRBJ1-4; D remains ambiguous. This CDR3 has 12 residues. Trimming took 6 bases from V and 8 from J, leaving 10 bases between them. The CDR3, as DNA: TGTGCCAGCAGCCCGGAACGAGAAAAACTGTTTTTT. Amino acid sequence: CASSPEREKLFF.

This clone was seen only once. Here the CDR3 reads CASSPESQGGNEQFF. The CDR3 bases are TGTGCCAGCTCACCAGAGTCCCAGGGGGGCAATGAGCAGTTCTTC. The V and J genes are TRBV18 and TRBJ2-1; a possible D gene is TRBD1 (7 bases). Germline-derived CDR1 and CDR2 are KGHSH and LQKENI. The germline V and J ends were trimmed by 2 bases and 6 bases, with 14 bases remaining between them. This CDR3 is 15 amino acids long.

In its sample, this clone was seen once. The germline gene is not matched at one end of the junction; a read error may be the cause. This chain uses TRBV5-6 with TRBJ1-1; D is unresolved. CDR1 SGHDT and CDR2 YYEEEE come from the germline V gene. The CDR3 sequence is 12 residues long. DNA for the CDR3: TGTGCCAGCAGTCTCACATCCCCTGAGGCTTTCTTT. It yields the protein CASSLTSPEAFF.

The chain carries TRBV28 and TRBJ1-1; 7 bases match TRBD1. The CDR3 runs 14 residues. Per the germline V gene, CDR1 is MDHEN and CDR2 is SYDVKM. After removal of 2 bases from V and 6 bases from J, the junction contained 6 bases not matched to a gene. DNA for the CDR3: TGTGCCAGCAGTTTACCAGGGGGGGTGGCTGAAGCTTTCTTT. Its protein product is CASSLPGGVAEAFF.

This chain links TRBV9 with TRBJ2-1; D possibly corresponds to TRBD2 (6 bases). The CDR3 covers 16 residues. In germline, CDR1 is SGDLS, CDR2 YYNGEE. The V and J ends lost 0 bases and 9 bases respectively, with 19 bases between them. CDR3 DNA: TGTGCCAGCAGCGTAGGGTCTTTGCGGGGTGGAGGTGAGCAGTTCTTC. It specifies CASSVGSLRGGGEQFF.

V gene TRBV7-8 combines with J gene TRBJ2-7, with a tentative D call TRBD1 (5 bases). The length of the CDR3 is 15 residues. Trimming stripped 4 bases from V and 3 bases from J, with 16 bases between. CDR1 and CDR2 from the germline V gene are SGHVS and FQNEAQ. The CDR3 nucleotides are TGTGCCAGCAGCTCCCCTGGGGCGGTCGGCTACGAGCAGTACTTC. Residues: CASSSPGAVGYEQYF.

The rearrangement joins TRBV6-4 to TRBJ1-2, with 10 bases aligning to TRBD1. Germline CDR1 reads MRHNA; CDR2 reads SNTAGT. The V and J ends lost 0 bases and 6 bases, in that order; junction bases with no gene match: 1. This CDR3 contains 14 residues. The CDR3 nucleotides read TGTGCCAGCAGTGACTCGACAGGGGGCCATGGCTACACCTTC. Amino acid sequence: CASSDSTGGHGYTF.

V is TRBV7-2 and J is TRBJ2-1, with a weak D call TRBD2 (6 bases). The germline CDR1 and CDR2 sequences are SGHTA and FQGNSA. V gave up 8 bases and J gave up 5 bases, with 13 bases separating them. The CDR3 spans 13 residues. The CDR3 loop is CASGDSRDNEQFF. The CDR3 DNA follows: TGTGCCAGCGGGGACTCGAGGGACAATGAGCAGTTCTTC.

The chain employs TRBV27 and TRBJ2-1; 10 nucleotides match TRBD1. The CDR3 consists of 16 residues. The trim removed 5 bases at V and 5 bases at J, leaving 9 bases unmatched. Germline lookup yields CDR1 MNHEY and CDR2 SMNVEV (reference sequence). Here the CDR3 reads CASSPGGGTGDNEQFF. CDR3 DNA: TGTGCCAGCAGTCCCGGGGGGGGGACAGGGGACAATGAGCAGTTCTTC.

This chain joins TRBV28 and TRBJ2-1; possible D gene TRBD2, 6 bases. Per the germline V gene, CDR1 is MDHEN and CDR2 is SYDVKM. V dropped 7 bases and J dropped 6 bases, with 10 bases sitting between them. There are 12 residues in the CDR3. CDR3 in amino acids: CASTQGGNEQFF. In DNA, the CDR3 is TGTGCCAGCACCCAGGGAGGCAATGAGCAGTTCTTC. The full variable domain, completed using reference TRBV28 and TRBJ2-1, is DVKVTQSSRYLVKRTGEKVFLECVQDMDHENMFWYRQDPGLGLRLIYFSYDVKMKEKGDIPEGYSVSREKKERFSLILESASTNQTSMYLCASTQGGNEQFFGPGTRLTVL.

CDR3 in amino acids: CATSDPRDRRDEQYF. CDR3 DNA sequence: TGTGCCACCAGTGATCCCCGGGACAGGCGAGACGAGCAGTACTTC. The chain uses TRBV24-1 and TRBJ2-7; 8 positions match TRBD1. V was clipped by 3 bases and J by 5 bases; unmatched bases: 8. The CDR3 loop spans 15 amino acids. CDR1 KGHDR and CDR2 SFDVKD come from the germline V gene.

V and J are TRBV18 and TRBJ2-1; TRBD2 agrees at 9 bases. The CDR3 is 15 residues long. Germline V CDR1 and CDR2: KGHSH, LQKENI. Germline trimming cut 3 bases from V and 4 bases from J; bases unmatched to any gene: 4. The CDR3 DNA reads as TGTGCCAGCTCACCGCGGGGGGGTCTTTACAATGAGCAGTTCTTC. It encodes CASSPRGGLYNEQFF.

The sample holds one count of this clone. The rearrangement uses TRBV6-1 and TRBJ1-2; no clear D. Germline loops: CDR1 MNHNS, CDR2 SASEGT. The CDR3 length is 15 residues. The V end lost 1 base, the J end lost 5 bases, and 14 bases lay between the germline ends. CDR3 residues: CASSEETDPRYGYTF. As DNA, the CDR3 is TGTGCCAGCAGTGAAGAAACAGACCCGAGATATGGCTACACCTTC.

This clone appeared many times. This chain joins TRBV6-6 and TRBJ1-4; 8 bases agree with TRBD1. Germline V gene sequence: CDR1 MNHNY, CDR2 SVGAGI (reference sequence). The CDR3 spans 14 residues. V was clipped by 2 bases and J by 7 bases; unmatched bases: 3. This CDR3 reads CASSYGQGGEKLFF. The CDR3, as DNA: TGTGCCAGCAGTTACGGACAGGGAGGTGAAAAACTGTTTTTT.

The chain links TRBV2 to TRBJ2-2; a possible D gene is TRBD2 (7 bases). The V and J ends lost 6 bases and 5 bases respectively, with 10 bases between them. CDR3 length: 13 amino acids. Germline-derived CDR1 and CDR2 are SNHLY and FYNNEI. The CDR3 DNA is TGTGCCAGCAGGGGAGGGGGGACCGGGGAGCTGTTTTTT. Amino acid sequence: CASRGGGTGELFF.